Listed below are T cell receptor beta chains from one sample, sequenced in a study of vaccination effects on CD4 cells after COVID-19. Only in-frame clones appear in the TCRdb table, and some are missing; sequencing was by immunoSEQ multiplex PCR. The table records tens of thousands of clones, roughly three quarters of them present only once. Antigens of these TCRs are unknown. This material consisted of CD4+ T cells from PBMCs cultured without peptide, taken before COVID-19 vaccination. The receptors shown here come from a human donor who had a prior SARS-CoV-2 infection. Both conserved end residues are part of each CDR3. A D gene is named only where the DNA matches it firmly. For some rows the clone size is stated as once, few or many, or as a class when expanded; others skip it.

J	D	size	V	CDR3	DNA
TRBJ1-6	TRBD1	NA	TRBV5-1	CASSERTGGNSPLHF	TGCGCCAGCAGCGAAAGGACAGGGGGCAATTCACCCCTCCACTTT
TRBJ2-7	TRBD2	NA	TRBV19	CASSILGLAAYEQYF	TGTGCCAGTAGTATTTTGGGACTAGCGGCCTACGAGCAGTACTTC
TRBJ1-3	NA	once	TRBV6-1	CASSEGGGYSGNTIYF	TGTGCCAGCAGTGAAGGGGGGGGCTACTCTGGAAACACCATATATTTT
TRBJ2-3	TRBD2	NA	TRBV4-3	CASSQELGGGADTQYF	TGCGCCAGCAGCCAAGAGCTGGGTGGGGGGGCAGATACGCAGTATTTT
TRBJ1-6	TRBD1	NA	TRBV30	CACWAGGYSPLHF	TGTGCCTGCTGGGCAGGGGGATATTCACCCCTCCACTTT
TRBJ2-7	NA	NA	TRBV12-3/TRBV12-4	CASRGRLTYEQYF	TGTGCCAGCAGGGGACGACTTACCTACGAGCAGTACTTC
TRBJ1-2	TRBD1	once	TRBV15	CATSRNRGYGYTF	TGTGCCACCAGCAGAAACAGGGGTTATGGCTACACCTTC
TRBJ2-7	TRBD2	few	TRBV5-1	CASRKGLAEEQYF	TGCGCCAGCAGAAAGGGACTAGCTGAAGAGCAGTACTTC
TRBJ1-2	TRBD1	NA	TRBV19	CASSTQSTGSYGYTF	TGTGCCAGTAGTACCCAATCGACAGGGAGCTATGGCTACACCTTC
TRBJ2-5	NA	once	TRBV9	CASSGTALEAQYF	TGTGCCAGCAGCGGGACGGCTTTAGAGGCCCAGTACTTC
TRBJ2-5	TRBD1	NA	TRBV2	CASSPTRTGQTQYF	TGTGCCAGCAGTCCAACAAGGACAGGGCAGACCCAGTACTTC
TRBJ2-1	NA	NA	TRBV25-1	CASSEDGLNEQFF	TGTGCCAGCAGTGAAGACGGGTTGAATGAGCAGTTCTTC
TRBJ2-2	TRBD1	NA	TRBV5-8	CASTIYGTGGKVNTGELFF	TGTGCCAGCACCATATACGGGACAGGGGGCAAAGTGAACACCGGGGAGCTGTTTTTT
TRBJ1-1	NA	NA	TRBV7-7	CASSLYRGTEAFF	TGTGCTAGCAGCTTATATAGGGGCACTGAAGCTTTCTTT
TRBJ2-3	TRBD2	NA	TRBV7-6	CASSSGTSVSTDTQYF	TGTGCCAGCAGCTCCGGGACTAGCGTAAGCACAGATACGCAGTATTTT
TRBJ1-3	NA	NA	TRBV9	CASSGQVSGNTIYF	TGTGCCAGCAGCGGACAGGTCTCTGGAAACACCATATATTTT
TRBJ2-1	TRBD1	NA	TRBV19	CASSADRGSYNEQFF	TGTGCCAGTAGTGCGGACAGGGGCTCCTACAATGAGCAGTTCTTC
TRBJ2-1	TRBD1	NA	TRBV27	CASSRGQGSNEQFF	TGTGCCAGCAGTCGAGGACAGGGGTCGAATGAGCAGTTCTTC
TRBJ2-7	NA	once	TRBV18	CASSFQVDEQYF	TGTGCCAGCTCGTTCCAAGTGGACGAGCAGTACTTC
TRBJ2-3	TRBD2	once	TRBV7-2	CASSPSGRTDTQYF	TGTGCCAGCAGCCCTAGCGGACGCACAGATACGCAGTATTTT
TRBJ2-7	NA	NA	TRBV6-1	CASSEHSYEQYF	TGTGCCAGCAGTGAGCATTCCTACGAGCAGTACTTC
TRBJ2-1	TRBD2	NA	TRBV2	CASRTSGGSYNEQFF	TGTGCCAGCAGGACTAGCGGGGGTTCCTACAATGAGCAGTTCTTC
TRBJ2-3	NA	NA	TRBV9	CASSVERTDTQYF	TGTGCCAGCAGCGTAGAGAGGACAGATACGCAGTATTTT
TRBJ2-7	NA	NA	TRBV9	CASSVASVGEQYF	TGTGCCAGCAGCGTAGCGTCAGTCGGTGAGCAGTACTTC
TRBJ1-1	NA	NA	TRBV7-9	CASSLFWGDTEAFF	TGTGCCAGCAGCTTATTTTGGGGAGACACTGAAGCTTTCTTT
TRBJ1-4	NA	NA	TRBV2	CASSENTENEKLFF	TGTGCCAGCAGTGAGAACACCGAAAATGAAAAACTGTTTTTT
TRBJ1-1	NA	NA	TRBV4-3	CASSQDVTDEAFF	TGCGCCAGCAGCCAAGATGTGACAGATGAAGCTTTCTTT
TRBJ1-1	TRBD1	NA	TRBV30	CAWRENEGAWNTEAFF	TGTGCCTGGAGAGAAAACGAGGGGGCATGGAACACTGAAGCTTTCTTT
TRBJ2-7	TRBD2	NA	TRBV20-1	CSASPPPGLAGGSSYEQYF	TGCAGTGCGAGTCCCCCTCCGGGACTAGCGGGGGGGAGCTCCTACGAGCAGTACTTC
TRBJ2-3	TRBD2	NA	TRBV18	CASSHSGSSDTQYF	TGTGCCAGCTCACATAGCGGGAGTTCAGATACGCAGTATTTT
TRBJ2-7	TRBD1	NA	TRBV6-2/TRBV6-3	CASSDSPGQGYEQYF	TGTGCCAGCAGTGACAGTCCGGGACAGGGCTACGAGCAGTACTTC
TRBJ2-5	TRBD2	NA	TRBV5-4	CASSPVAGGNQETQYF	TGTGCCAGCAGCCCTGTGGCGGGGGGCAACCAAGAGACCCAGTACTTC
TRBJ2-2	NA	NA	TRBV19	CASSIAPGAGGELFF	TGTGCCAGTAGTATAGCTCCGGGGGCTGGCGGGGAGCTGTTTTTT
TRBJ2-6	TRBD1	NA	TRBV19	CASGQQGSGANVLTF	TGTGCCAGTGGCCAACAGGGGTCGGGGGCCAACGTCCTGACTTTC
TRBJ2-1	TRBD2	NA	TRBV6-2/TRBV6-3	CASSYFGQAGTRSNEQFF	TGTGCCAGCAGTTACTTTGGGCAGGCCGGGACTAGGAGCAATGAGCAGTTCTTC
TRBJ1-2	TRBD1	NA	TRBV28	CASSLVQGAHGYTF	TGTGCCAGCAGTTTAGTCCAGGGGGCGCATGGCTACACCTTC
TRBJ2-3	NA	NA	TRBV5-5	CASSLYTSTDTQYF	TGTGCCAGCAGCTTGTACACTAGCACAGATACGCAGTATTTT
TRBJ1-1	NA	NA	TRBV5-1	CASSLGQINTEAFF	TGCGCCAGCAGCTTGGGACAGATAAACACTGAAGCTTTCTTT
TRBJ2-4	NA	NA	TRBV2	CASGRQTNVIQYF	TGTGCCAGCGGGAGACAGACGAATGTCATTCAGTACTTC
TRBJ1-2	TRBD1	NA	TRBV6-1	CASSEAQVLGQGGYGYTF	TGTGCCAGCAGTGAAGCGCAAGTACTGGGACAGGGAGGGTATGGCTACACCTTC
TRBJ2-7	NA	NA	TRBV4-2	CASSYERQDTTYEQYF	TGTGCCAGCAGCTACGAACGACAGGATACTACCTACGAGCAGTACTTC
TRBJ2-7	NA	NA	TRBV5-1	CASSSAYEQYF	TGCGCCAGCAGCTCCGCCTACGAGCAGTACTTC
TRBJ2-3	TRBD1	NA	TRBV6-5	CASSLRTGATDTQYF	TGTGCCAGCAGTCTAAGGACAGGGGCCACAGATACGCAGTATTTT
TRBJ2-7	TRBD2	NA	TRBV2	CASSYTTSEINF	TGTGCCAGCAGTTACACCACTAGCGAGATCAACTTC
TRBJ2-5	NA	medium-sized	TRBV7-2	CASSLGSRSGQETQYF	TGTGCCAGCAGCTTAGGATCGCGATCAGGCCAAGAGACCCAGTACTTC
TRBJ1-1	NA	NA	TRBV25-1	CASSEYQMLGAAGGGAFF	TGTGCCAGCAGTGAATACCAGATGCTAGGGGCCGCCGGGGGTGGAGCTTTCTTT
TRBJ1-5	NA	NA	TRBV5-1	CASSRDSNQPQHF	TGCGCCAGCAGTAGGGACAGCAATCAGCCCCAGCATTTT
TRBJ2-5	TRBD1	NA	TRBV11-1	CASTDRVLETQYF	TGTGCCAGCACGGACAGGGTGTTAGAGACCCAGTACTTC
TRBJ2-6	NA	few	TRBV11-2	CASSFQVSGANVLTF	TGTGCCAGCAGCTTCCAGGTATCTGGGGCCAACGTCCTGACTTTC
TRBJ1-3	NA	NA	TRBV2	CASSPGQPSGNTIYF	TGTGCCAGCAGCCCAGGACAACCCTCTGGAAACACCATATATTTT
TRBJ2-5	NA	NA	TRBV6-5	CASSRLGGVETQYF	TGTGCCAGCAGCCGACTAGGGGGGGTGGAGACCCAGTACTTC
TRBJ1-1	NA	NA	TRBV27	CASSLGPSRTEAFF	TGTGCCAGCAGTCTCGGGCCATCAAGGACTGAAGCTTTCTTT
TRBJ2-2	TRBD2	NA	TRBV11-3	CASSSSGRATGELFF	TGTGCCAGCAGCTCTAGCGGGAGGGCCACCGGGGAGCTGTTTTTT